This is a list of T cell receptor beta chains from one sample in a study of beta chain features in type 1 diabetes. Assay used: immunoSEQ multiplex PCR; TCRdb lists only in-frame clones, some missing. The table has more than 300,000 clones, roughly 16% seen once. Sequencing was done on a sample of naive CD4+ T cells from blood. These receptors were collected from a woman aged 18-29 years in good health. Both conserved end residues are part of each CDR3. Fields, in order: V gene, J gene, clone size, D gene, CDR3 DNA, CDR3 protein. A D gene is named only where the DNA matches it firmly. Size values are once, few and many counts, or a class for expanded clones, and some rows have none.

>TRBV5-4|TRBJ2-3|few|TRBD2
TGTGCCAGCAGCCAGGATGGTAGCGGGAGATCGGATACGCAGTATTTT
CASSQDGSGRSDTQYF
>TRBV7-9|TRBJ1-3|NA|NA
TGTGCCAGCAGCTTTGCGGAATACACCATATATTTT
CASSFAEYTIYF
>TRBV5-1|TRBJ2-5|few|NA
TGCGCCAGCAGCTTGGGTCAGGGAAAAGAGACCCAGTACTTC
CASSLGQGKETQYF
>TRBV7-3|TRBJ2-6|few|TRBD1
TGTGCCAGCAGCTCCCAGGGACAGGGAATCCCTGGGGCCAACGTCCTGACTTTC
CASSSQGQGIPGANVLTF
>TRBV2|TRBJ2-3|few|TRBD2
TGTGCCAGCGGACTAGCGGAGGCCAATACGCAGTATTTT
CASGLAEANTQYF
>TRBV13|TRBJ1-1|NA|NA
TGTGCCAGCAGCTTAGAACGGGGGACTGAAGCTTTCTTT
CASSLERGTEAFF
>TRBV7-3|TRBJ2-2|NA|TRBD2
TGTGCCAGCAGCTCGCCCAGCGGGAGAGTTAACGGGGAGCTGTTTTTT
CASSSPSGRVNGELFF
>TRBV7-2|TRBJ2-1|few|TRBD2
TGTGCCAGCAGCTCCGCAGGACTAGCGGGAGATGAGCAGTTCTTC
CASSSAGLAGDEQFF
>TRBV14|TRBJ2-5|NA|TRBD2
TGTGCCAGCAGCCACTTAGCGGGAGTAGAGACCCAGTACTTC
CASSHLAGVETQYF
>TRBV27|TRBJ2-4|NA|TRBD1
TGTGCCAGCAGTCCAGGACAGGGGAAAAACATTCAGTACTTC
CASSPGQGKNIQYF